Following are 15 T cell receptor beta chains from one sample sequenced in a study of blood T cell repertoires in COVID-19. Some clones are missing from TCRdb's copy, which holds only in-frame ones; the method was immunoSEQ multiplex PCR. Of about 26,000 clones listed, approximately 90% are singletons. The specimen was peripheral blood. The receptors were gathered from a human donor in a cohort sampled during active COVID-19.

This clone has just one count. The chain is built from TRBV10-3 and TRBJ2-3; 7 positions agree with TRBD1. The CDR3 loop spans 14 amino acids. The germline V gene encodes CDR1 ENHRY and CDR2 SYGVKD. V lost 10 bases to trimming and J lost 1 base; unmatched junction nucleotides: 8. In DNA form, the CDR3 reads TGTGCCACCAAGGGGGCTTGGGGCACAGATACGCAGTATTTT. As protein: CATKGAWGTDTQYF.

The V and J genes are TRBV7-9 and TRBJ1-2, with TRBD1 identical over 7 bases. V dropped 5 bases and J dropped 5; count of bases not matched to a gene: 5. The CDR3 sequence is 13 residues long. Germline-derived CDR1 and CDR2 are SEHNR and FQNEAQ (reference sequence). CDR3 region: CASSRDRAYGYTF. In DNA, the CDR3 is TGTGCCAGCAGCCGCGACAGGGCTTATGGCTACACCTTC. Drawing the rest from reference TRBV7-9 and TRBJ1-2, the complete variable domain is DTGVSQNPRHKITKRGQNVTFRCDPISEHNRLYWYRQTLGQGPEFLTYFQNEAQLEKSRLLSDRFSAERPKGSFSTLEIQRTEQGDSAMYLCASSRDRAYGYTFGSGTRLTVV.

The chain joins TRBV7-6 to TRBJ2-5; 7 positions agree with TRBD2. The V gene end was trimmed by 4 bases and the J gene end by 5 bases; junction bases not matched to a gene: 7. CDR1 and CDR2 (germline): SGHVS, FNYEAQ. The CDR3 extends over 14 amino acids. The CDR3, as DNA: TGTGCCAGCAGCTACCCGACTAGCACCGAGACCCAGTACTTC. It codes for CASSYPTSTETQYF.

The rearrangement links TRBV7-2 to TRBJ1-2; a weak D match, TRBD1 (6 bases). The ends were cut back, 1 base at V and 0 bases at J, with 6 bases in the middle. In germline, CDR1 is SGHTA, CDR2 FQGNSA. The CDR3 totals 14 residues. CDR3 sequence (DNA): TGTGCCAGCAGCTTAGACAGGGCTAACTATGGCTACACCTTC. This gives the protein CASSLDRANYGYTF.

The table lists this clone with a few counts. The rearrangement links TRBV12-5 to TRBJ2-3, with a weak D call TRBD2 (5 bases). Per germline, CDR1 LGHNT and CDR2 FRNRAP. CDR3 length: 15 residues. V lost 0 bases and J 6 bases, leaving 13 bases between the germline ends. CDR3 protein: CASGLVHLQRDTQYF. In DNA, the CDR3 is TGTGCTAGTGGTTTGGTACATCTCCAGCGGGATACGCAGTATTTT. Full variable domain (rest looked up from reference TRBV12-5 and TRBJ2-3): DARVTQTPRHKVTEMGQEVTMRCQPILGHNTVFWYRQTMMQGLELLAYFRNRAPLDDSGMPKDRFSAEMPDATLATLKIQPSEPRDSAVYFCASGLVHLQRDTQYFGPGTRLTVL.

The chain carries TRBV19 and TRBJ1-1; unclear D gene. Germline CDR1 LNHDA, CDR2 SQIVND (reference sequence). The CDR3 extends over 10 amino acids. V was clipped by 5 bases and J by 11 bases, with 9 bases between them. CDR3 region: CASSRGMAFF. The DNA of the CDR3 is TGTGCCAGTAGTCGGGGAATGGCTTTCTTT.

The chain joins TRBV6-6 to TRBJ2-5, with TRBD1 matching over 9 bases. Germline CDR1 MNHNY, CDR2 SVGAGI (reference sequence). There are 13 residues in the CDR3. Unmatched junction bases numbered 2, after V lost 5 bases and J lost 4 bases. CDR3 DNA: TGTGCCAGCAGTGACAGGGGGGGAGAGACCCAGTACTTC. Its translation is CASSDRGGETQYF.

V and J are TRBV6-5 and TRBJ2-2, with D possibly matching TRBD2 (5 bases). This CDR3 is built from 13 residues. Germline CDR1 reads MNHEY; CDR2 reads SVGAGI. V lost 6 bases, J lost 4 bases, and 9 bases lay in between. CDR3: CASRTSPTGELFF. In DNA, the CDR3 is TGTGCCAGCAGAACTAGTCCCACCGGGGAGCTGTTTTTT.

J is TRBJ2-1 and V is TRBV28; 12 nucleotides align to TRBD2. Trimming took 5 bases from V and 2 from J; bases not matched to a gene: 4. The germline V gene encodes CDR1 MDHEN and CDR2 SYDVKM. The CDR3 extends over 16 amino acids. The CDR3: CASSPGLAGPYNEQFF. The DNA of the CDR3 is TGTGCCAGCAGTCCCGGACTAGCGGGGCCCTACAATGAGCAGTTCTTC.

The rearrangement links TRBV5-4 to TRBJ2-5; D may be TRBD1 (6 bases). CDR3 length equals 15 residues. CDR1 SGHNT and CDR2 YYREEE come from the germline V gene (reference sequence). V lost 1 base and J 1 base, leaving 11 bases between the germline ends. The CDR3 loop is CASSLSLDSQETQYF. The CDR3 DNA reads as TGTGCCAGCAGCTTGAGCCTGGACAGCCAAGAGACCCAGTACTTC.

The rearrangement uses TRBV6-6 and TRBJ1-2; 7 bases fit TRBD1. Germline CDR1 and CDR2: MNHNY and SVGAGI (reference sequence). The CDR3 runs to 14 residues. V gave up 6 bases and J gave up 5 bases; unmatched junction bases: 9. CDR3 DNA: TGTGCCAGCAGGGGGATGGGACAGCATTATGGCTACACCTTC. This encodes CASRGMGQHYGYTF.

The rearrangement joins TRBV7-9 to TRBJ1-1; D remains ambiguous. Germline CDR1 reads SEHNR; CDR2 reads FQNEAQ (reference sequence). Between the trimmed V and J ends, which lost 1 base and 2 bases, there was a span of 8 bases. This CDR3 comprises 14 residues. The CDR3 loop is CASSLGAENTEAFF. The CDR3 nucleotides are TGTGCCAGCAGCTTAGGGGCAGAAAACACTGAAGCTTTCTTT.

This chain uses TRBV7-3 with TRBJ2-3; 9 nucleotides agree with TRBD1. Germline CDR1 and CDR2: SGHTA and FQGTGA. Trimming removed 1 base from V and 0 bases from J; junction bases left unmatched: 11. CDR3 length: 19 amino acids. Here the CDR3 DNA reads TGTGCCAGCAGCTTAAGGTGCGGTGGACAGGGGTATAGCACAGATACGCAGTATTTT. Translation: CASSLRCGGQGYSTDTQYF.

The chain is built from TRBV15 and TRBJ2-6; tentatively, D is TRBD1 (5 bases). CDR1 and CDR2 from the germline V gene are LNHNV and YYDKDF (reference sequence). V was shortened by 1 base and J by 2 bases, with 15 bases between the two germline ends. The CDR3 runs to 18 residues. The CDR3 reads CATSRVGAGHPGANVLTF. The CDR3 DNA reads TGTGCCACCAGCAGAGTAGGGGCCGGCCATCCTGGGGCCAACGTCCTGACTTTC. The full variable domain, completed using reference TRBV15 and TRBJ2-6, is DAMVIQNPRYQVTQFGKPVTLSCSQTLNHNVMYWYQQKSSQAPKLLFHYYDKDFNNEADTPDNFQSRRPNTSFCFLDIRSPGLGDTAMYLCATSRVGAGHPGANVLTFGAGSRLTVL.

In nucleotides, the CDR3 is TGTGCCAGCAGCTTAGTAGCGGGAGGGCCGGTAGATACGCAGTATTTT. Residues: CASSLVAGGPVDTQYF. The chain has TRBV7-8 and TRBJ2-3; 11 bases are shared with TRBD2. CDR3 length: 16 residues. Losses at the gene ends were 1 base for V and 5 bases for J; bases not matched to a gene: 5. The germline V gene encodes CDR1 SGHVS and CDR2 FQNEAQ.